This is a list of T cell receptor beta chains from one sample in a study of response to subunit inactivated influenza vaccine. TCRdb ran MiXCR on the RT-PCR reads and lists one entry per CDR3 protein. Of 450,000 to 600,000 distinct CDR3 sequences listed, approximately 7.3% were seen once; the top ten hold about an eighth. The sample here was PBMCs from blood, taken around 25 months after vaccination. The receptor set was obtained from a man in his fifties or sixties who received an inactivated influenza vaccine. CDR3s include the opening cysteine and the closing phenylalanine or tryptophan. A D gene is named only where the DNA matches it firmly. Size is omitted from some rows. Given values are once, few, many or a class for expanded clones.

length	V	J	D	size	CDR3	DNA
13	TRBV11-2	TRBJ2-7	NA	few	CASSAGTNYEQYF	TGTGCCAGCAGCGCCGGGACCAATTACGAGCAGTACTTC
14	TRBV20-1	TRBJ2-5	NA	NA	CSARSGGYQETQYF	TGCAGTGCTAGGTCTGGGGGGTACCAAGAGACCCAGTACTTC
15	TRBV14	TRBJ2-1	TRBD2	NA	CASSQESSGLLEQFF	TGTGCCAGCAGCCAAGAATCTAGCGGTTTGCTTGAGCAGTTCTTC
13	TRBV15	TRBJ2-2	NA	NA	CATSRDHTGELFF	TGTGCCACCAGCAGAGATCACACCGGGGAGCTGTTTTTT
18	TRBV7-8	TRBJ2-3	NA	few	CASSFGGGAGLGTDTQYF	TGTGCCAGCAGCTTTGGTGGGGGGGCAGGCTTGGGCACAGATACGCAGTATTTT
13	TRBV20-1	TRBJ2-1	TRBD2	many	CSACPAGYNEQFF	TGCAGTGCTTGCCCAGCGGGGTACAATGAGCAGTTCTTC
15	TRBV12-3/TRBV12-4	TRBJ1-1	TRBD1	NA	CASTGTGRMNTEAFF	TGTGCCAGCACCGGGACAGGGAGAATGAACACTGAAGCTTTCTTT
14	TRBV5-5	TRBJ2-7	TRBD1	NA	CASRLTGVDGEQYF	TGTGCCAGCAGGCTGACAGGGGTGGATGGCGAGCAGTACTTC
15	TRBV20-1	TRBJ2-1	TRBD2	few	CSAESQRGRYNEQFF	TGCAGTGCTGAGAGTCAGCGGGGCCGGTACAATGAGCAGTTCTTC
11	TRBV29-1	TRBJ2-1	NA	few	CSGHSYNEQFF	TGCAGCGGCCACTCCTACAATGAGCAGTTCTTC
13	TRBV19	TRBJ2-7	NA	NA	CASSYGRDYEQYF	TGTGCCAGTAGTTATGGACGGGACTACGAGCAGTACTTC
16	TRBV20-1	TRBJ2-7	TRBD2	NA	CSARDRLAGIGHEQYF	TGCAGTGCTAGAGATCGACTAGCGGGAATCGGCCACGAGCAGTACTTC
17	TRBV3-1	TRBJ1-3	NA	NA	CASSQGAYTTSGNTIYF	TGTGCCAGCAGCCAAGGAGCATACACGACCTCTGGAAACACCATATATTTT
15	TRBV3-1	TRBJ2-7	TRBD1	many	CASSQPGQGAYEQYF	TGTGCCAGCAGCCAACCGGGACAGGGGGCGTACGAGCAGTACTTC
14	TRBV6-1	TRBJ2-3	NA	few	CASTQRGAVDTQYF	TGTGCCAGCACCCAACGGGGGGCTGTAGATACGCAGTATTTT
14	TRBV4-2	TRBJ1-2	TRBD1	few	CASSQVAGGYGYTF	TGTGCCAGCAGCCAAGTGGCAGGGGGTTATGGCTACACCTTC
13	TRBV6-6	TRBJ2-2	NA	NA	CASSYLGSGELFF	TGTGCCAGCAGTTACCTGGGGTCCGGGGAGCTGTTTTTT
16	TRBV15	TRBJ2-1	NA	NA	CATSRDHISSHNEQFF	TGTGCCACCAGCAGAGATCACATAAGCTCACACAATGAGCAGTTCTTC
16	TRBV5-6	TRBJ2-3	TRBD2	NA	CASSLGGLVLTDTQYF	TGTGCCAGCAGCTTGGGGGGACTAGTTCTCACAGATACGCAGTATTTT
15	TRBV5-1	TRBJ2-1	TRBD2	NA	CASSLGLAGEREQFF	TGCGCCAGCAGCTTGGGGCTAGCGGGAGAACGGGAGCAGTTCTTC
13	TRBV7-9	TRBJ2-3	NA	many	CASSLVRSDTQYF	TGTGCCAGCAGCTTAGTACGGTCAGATACGCAGTATTTT
16	TRBV20-1	TRBJ2-5	NA	few	CSASRVWGAYLETQYF	TGCAGTGCTAGTCGCGTTTGGGGGGCCTACCTGGAGACCCAGTACTTC
19	TRBV5-6	TRBJ2-4	TRBD1	few	CASSFSPGQGVLAKNIQYF	TGTGCCAGCAGCTTCTCCCCGGGACAGGGTGTACTAGCCAAAAACATTCAGTACTTC
15	TRBV7-3	TRBJ2-4	TRBD1	few	CASSLDLARGNIQYF	TGTGCCAGCAGCTTAGACCTCGCCAGGGGGAACATTCAGTACTTC
14	TRBV7-2	TRBJ2-1	NA	NA	CASSHGHADSEQFF	TGTGCCAGCAGCCACGGACACGCAGACAGTGAGCAGTTCTTC
13	TRBV4-3	TRBJ1-2	NA	few	CASSQVGSHGYTF	TGCGCCAGCAGCCAAGTGGGGTCTCATGGCTACACCTTC
14	TRBV7-9	TRBJ2-1	TRBD1	many	CASSLRQGRSEQFF	TGTGCCAGCAGCCTACGACAGGGGAGGAGTGAGCAGTTCTTC
16	TRBV20-1	TRBJ2-1	TRBD2	NA	CSASASSLAGTYEQFF	TGCAGTGCTAGCGCGTCCTCACTAGCGGGAACCTACGAGCAGTTCTTC
18	TRBV11-2	TRBJ2-3	NA	NA	CASSLEFSRHIGTDTQYF	TGTGCCAGCAGCTTAGAATTTTCCAGGCACATAGGGACAGATACGCAGTATTTT
15	TRBV15	TRBJ2-7	TRBD1	few	CATSRDRGRAYEQYF	TGTGCCACCAGCAGAGACAGGGGGCGCGCCTACGAGCAGTACTTC
15	TRBV5-1	TRBJ2-1	TRBD2	many	CASSLGLAGNNEQFF	TGTGCCAGCAGCTTAGGGCTAGCGGGGAACAATGAGCAGTTCTTC
13	TRBV29-1	TRBJ1-5	TRBD1	few	CSVEGAGGQPQHF	TGCAGCGTTGAAGGGGCAGGGGGCCAGCCCCAGCATTTT
14	TRBV20-1	TRBJ2-3	TRBD1	many	CSAQRQGSTDTQYF	TGCAGTGCCCAAAGACAGGGCAGCACAGATACGCAGTATTTT
15	TRBV20-1	TRBJ2-3	NA	NA	CSAPRLGGGTDTQYF	TGCAGTGCTCCCCGTCTGGGCGGGGGCACAGATACGCAGTATTTT
13	TRBV12-3/TRBV12-4	TRBJ2-1	NA	NA	CASSGGGNDEQFF	TGTGCCAGCAGTGGAGGCGGGAATGATGAGCAGTTCTTC
15	TRBV6-2/TRBV6-3	TRBJ2-4	NA	few	CASGIRGGAKNIQYF	TGTGCCAGCGGGATTCGAGGGGGAGCCAAAAACATTCAGTACTTC
15	TRBV30	TRBJ2-1	NA	NA	CAWRSAGARYNEQFF	TGTGCCTGGAGATCAGCGGGCGCCCGCTACAATGAGCAGTTCTTC
14	TRBV28	TRBJ2-7	TRBD1	few	CASSALGQGYEQYF	TGTGCCAGCAGTGCCCTGGGACAGGGTTACGAGCAGTACTTC
14	TRBV20-1	TRBJ2-7	TRBD1	few	CSAGGTGETYEQYF	TGCAGTGCTGGCGGAACAGGGGAAACGTACGAGCAGTACTTC
15	TRBV4-2	TRBJ1-5	NA	few	CASSQDLADNQPQHF	TGTGCCAGCAGCCAAGATCTGGCAGACAATCAGCCCCAGCATTTT
16	TRBV5-1	TRBJ2-4	TRBD2	few	CASSYLSGGIGNIQYF	TGCGCCAGCAGCTATCTTAGCGGGGGGATAGGCAACATTCAGTACTTC
16	TRBV7-9	TRBJ2-7	NA	many	CASSLAFAANPYEQYF	TGTGCCAGCAGCTTAGCTTTTGCAGCAAACCCCTACGAGCAGTACTTC
14	TRBV20-1	TRBJ2-7	TRBD1	NA	CSARGQAFDYEQYF	TGCAGTGCTAGGGGACAGGCTTTCGACTACGAGCAGTACTTC